This T cell receptor beta chain was sequenced for a study of OX40 agonist ivuxolimab in advanced cancers. This CDR3 is built from 13 residues. Germline-derived CDR1 and CDR2 are MNHNS and SASEGT. Trimming stripped 2 bases from V and 13 bases from J, with 14 bases between. Clones were read by immunoSEQ multiplex PCR, and TCRdb kept only the in-frame ones, dropping some. The sample records approximately 31,000 clones, over 85% being singletons. Prior autoimmune disease or systemic immunosuppression barred patients. This receptor was obtained from an adult with an advanced solid tumor such as melanoma, head and neck, liver or kidney cancer. Sample: CD4+ or CD8+ T cells sorted from blood, taken in a trial of the OX40 agonist ivuxolimab. This rearrangement joins TRBV6-1 to TRBJ1-4; a weak D match, TRBD1 (5 bases). Here the CDR3 reads CASSEQVWGALFF. The CDR3 DNA reads TGTGCCAGCAGTGAACAAGTCTGGGGCGCACTGTTTTTT.